These 25 T cell receptor beta chains came from one sample sequenced in a study of control samples from healthy donors and cancer patients. The table came from immunoSEQ multiplex PCR; TCRdb's copy has only in-frame clones and leaves some out. The table lists about 150,000 clones, just under 95% of them singletons. The sequencing sample was made of blood. The receptors derive from a man in his forties or fifties in good health.

The chain employs TRBV11-1 and TRBJ2-5; TRBD2 agrees at 11 bases. The CDR3 is made up of 16 amino acids. CDR1 is SGHAT, CDR2 FQDESV, per germline (reference sequence). Trimming took 4 bases from V and 1 from J; bases not matched to a gene: 5. As DNA, the CDR3 is TGTGCCAGCAGCTACCTGACTAGCGGGGCCCAAGAGACCCAGTACTTC. Amino acids: CASSYLTSGAQETQYF.

This chain uses TRBV27 with TRBJ1-1; the D is unclear. The CDR3 covers 14 residues. V was shortened by 2 bases and J by 4 bases, with 11 bases between the two germline ends. Per germline, CDR1 MNHEY and CDR2 SMNVEV (reference sequence). CDR3: CASSLRVYGTEAFF. DNA for the CDR3: TGTGCCAGCAGTTTACGGGTATACGGCACTGAAGCTTTCTTT.

V is TRBV9 and J is TRBJ2-7; D may match TRBD1 or TRBD2 (5 bases each). Germline V gene data show CDR1 as SGDLS and CDR2 as YYNGEE. The CDR3 runs to 12 residues. V was pared by 0 bases and J by 5 bases, with 6 bases between. The CDR3 coding sequence is TGTGCCAGCAGCGTAGGAGGGGACGAGCAGTACTTC. Translated, it gives CASSVGGDEQYF. Looking up the rest from reference TRBV9 and TRBJ2-7 gives the full variable domain: DSGVTQTPKHLITATGQRVTLRCSPRSGDLSVYWYQQSLDQGLQFLIQYYNGEERAKGNILERFSAQQFPDLHSELNLSSLELGDSALYFCASSVGGDEQYFGPGTRLTVT.

This sequence joins TRBV10-3 and TRBJ2-7; TRBD1 is a possible D gene (6 bases). Trimming took 4 bases from V and 3 from J, leaving 10 bases between them. The CDR3 has 13 residues. CDR1 ENHRY and CDR2 SYGVKD come from the germline V gene. The CDR3 DNA is TGTGCCATCAGTGGGGGGCAGGACTACGAGCAGTACTTC. This translates into CAISGGQDYEQYF.

CDR3 in DNA: TGTGCCAGCAGCTCGACACGACAGAACACTGAAGCTTTCTTT. This gives the protein CASSSTRQNTEAFF. The chain links TRBV11-2 to TRBJ1-1, with no clear D. From germline, CDR1 is SGHAT and CDR2 FQNNGV. The CDR3 extends over 14 amino acids. Trimming stripped 4 bases from V and 1 base from J, with 10 bases between.

V gene TRBV6-2 or TRBV6-3 combines with J gene TRBJ2-1, with D perhaps given as TRBD1 or TRBD2 (6 bases each). CDR3 size: 14 residues. V gave up 6 bases and J gave up 9 bases, with 18 bases separating them. The germline V gene encodes CDR1 MNHEY and CDR2 SVGEGT. In DNA, the CDR3 is TGTGCCAGCAGCCTACAGGGAGGTGTGGGTGAGCAGTTCTTC. Residues: CASSLQGGVGEQFF.

The chain links TRBV3-1 (or the pseudogene TRBV3-2) to TRBJ2-3; the D gene is possibly TRBD2 (5 bases). The CDR3 extends over 13 amino acids. V was clipped by 11 bases and J by 2 bases, with 14 bases between them. The germline V gene has CDR1 LGHDT and CDR2 YNNKEL (reference sequence). For the CDR3, the DNA is TGTGCCGCGGGTTTTGGGCACACAGATACGCAGTATTTT. It specifies CAAGFGHTDTQYF.

With regard to this clone: This same CDR3 is encoded by further DNA sequences in the sample. The chain is built from TRBV6-5 and TRBJ2-3, with D possibly TRBD2 on 5 matching bases. V shed 2 bases and J shed 2 bases, with 8 bases lying between them. CDR3 size: 14 residues. From germline, CDR1 is MNHEY and CDR2 SVGAGI. CDR3 sequence (DNA): TGTGCCAGCAGTTACGGCGGGTACACAGATACGCAGTATTTT. This translates into CASSYGGYTDTQYF.

This sequence joins TRBV6-6 and TRBJ2-3; D call uncertain. The V and J ends lost 2 bases and 4 bases respectively, with 4 bases between them. Germline V gene lookup returns CDR1 MNHNY and CDR2 SVGAGI (reference sequence). CDR3 length: 12 residues. CDR3 amino acids: CASSYMPDTQYF. CDR3 DNA: TGTGCCAGCAGTTACATGCCAGATACGCAGTATTTT.

The chain carries TRBV29-1 and TRBJ1-1; tentative D call: TRBD1 (5 bases). Trimming stripped 7 bases from V and 5 bases from J, with 11 bases between. The CDR3 extends over 11 amino acids. Germline V gene lookup returns CDR1 SQVTM and CDR2 ANQGSEA. The DNA for the CDR3 is TGCAGCGCCGGCAGGGAGACTGAAGCTTTCTTT. Its protein is CSAGRETEAFF. The whole variable domain, remainder taken from reference TRBV29-1 and TRBJ1-1, is SAVISQKPSRDICQRGTSLTIQCQVDSQVTMMFWYRQQPGQSLTLIATANQGSEATYESGFVIDKFPISRPNLTFSTLTVSNMSPEDSSIYLCSAGRETEAFFGQGTRLTVV.

This clone came up once. The CDR3 DNA is TGTGCCAGTAGTCACCCCGGGACAACTAACTATGGCTACACCTTC. Translating gives CASSHPGTTNYGYTF. This rearrangement joins TRBV19 to TRBJ1-2; D is perhaps TRBD1 (6 bases). The CDR3 runs 15 residues. V was shortened by 5 bases and J by 0 bases, with 13 bases between the two germline ends. CDR1 and CDR2 (germline): LNHDA, SQIVND (reference sequence).

V usage is TRBV18 and J usage is TRBJ2-5, with 10 bases matching TRBD2. CDR1 and CDR2 from the germline V gene are KGHSH and LQKENI. This CDR3 region has 17 residues. V lost 2 bases and J lost 1; bases outside the gene matches: 7. CDR3 coding DNA: TGTGCCAGCTCACCAAGGACTGCTAGCGGGGGCCAAGAGACCCAGTACTTC. This codes for CASSPRTASGGQETQYF. Looking up the rest from reference TRBV18 and TRBJ2-5 gives the full variable domain: NAGVMQNPRHLVRRRGQEARLRCSPMKGHSHVYWYRQLPEEGLKFMVYLQKENIIDESGMPKERFSAEFPKEGPSILRIQQVVRGDSAAYFCASSPRTASGGQETQYFGPGTRLLVL.

This clone has just one count. The gene calls are TRBV7-9 and TRBJ2-7; possible D gene TRBD1, 6 bases. Trimming shortened V by 5 bases and J by 3 bases, and 11 bases separated the two germline ends. CDR3 length: 13 amino acids. Germline V gene data show CDR1 as SEHNR and CDR2 as FQNEAQ (reference sequence). The DNA of the CDR3 is TGTGCCAGCAGCGCAGTACAGGGCTACGAGCAGTACTTC. This gives the protein CASSAVQGYEQYF.

The chain recombines TRBV24-1 with TRBJ1-4, with TRBD1 identical over 9 bases. J gave up 8 bases and V 7 bases, and 7 bases lay outside the gene matches. CDR1 is KGHDR and CDR2 is SFDVKD in the germline V gene. The CDR3 has 14 amino acids. CDR3 bases: TGTGCCACCAGGGAGGGACAGGGTAACGAAAAACTGTTTTTT. It translates to CATREGQGNEKLFF.

The rearrangement uses TRBV9 and TRBJ2-2, with TRBD1 matching 10 bases. The CDR3 extends over 16 amino acids. Germline CDR1 and CDR2: SGDLS and YYNGEE. Trimming cost V 3 bases and J 4 bases; bases outside gene matches: 6. This CDR3 is CASSARQGAGTGELFF. For the CDR3, the DNA is TGTGCCAGCAGCGCGAGACAGGGGGCGGGCACCGGGGAGCTGTTTTTT.

This clone was recorded only once. The V call is TRBV6-5, the J call TRBJ2-7; D call uncertain. There are 14 residues in the CDR3. V was cut by 5 bases and J by 0 bases, with 11 bases left in between. Looked up from germline, CDR1 is MNHEY and CDR2 is SVGAGI. The DNA of the CDR3 is TGTGCCAGCAGTCCATACCCCTCCTCCTACGAGCAGTACTTC. Translating it yields CASSPYPSSYEQYF.

The chain carries TRBV5-4 and TRBJ2-5; 9 bases align to TRBD1. The CDR3 sequence is 13 residues long. V shed 5 bases, J shed 5 bases, and the junction held 4 bases outside the gene matches. Germline loops: CDR1 SGHNT, CDR2 YYREEE (reference sequence). The CDR3 nucleotides are TGTGCCAGCAGAGGGACAGGGATTGAGACCCAGTACTTC. It codes for CASRGTGIETQYF.

V gene TRBV7-2 combines with J gene TRBJ1-3, with D hard to call. CDR3 length equals 15 residues. V was cut by 1 base and J by 7 bases, with 14 bases left in between. Germline V lookup: CDR1 SGHTA, CDR2 FQGNSA. DNA of the CDR3: TGTGCCAGCAGCTTAGGGTCGAAGAATTCCAACACCATATATTTT. Protein: CASSLGSKNSNTIYF.

The V gene is TRBV3-1 (or the pseudogene TRBV3-2), the J gene TRBJ1-1; no definite D call. V gave up 1 base and J gave up 5 bases, with 14 bases separating them. The CDR3 consists of 15 residues. Per germline, CDR1 LGHDT and CDR2 YNNKEL (reference sequence). The CDR3 loop is CASSQGDIPGTEAFF. CDR3 bases: TGTGCCAGCAGCCAAGGGGATATCCCGGGGACTGAAGCTTTCTTT.

The V and J genes are TRBV7-9 and TRBJ1-6; perhaps TRBD1 as D (6 bases). V gave up 5 bases and J gave up 9 bases, with 17 bases separating them. The length of the CDR3 is 15 residues. Germline V lookup: CDR1 SEHNR, CDR2 FQNEAQ (reference sequence). The CDR3 nucleotides read TGTGCCAGCAGCCTTACAGGGAACATTGCTTCACCCCTCCACTTT. Amino acid sequence: CASSLTGNIASPLHF. Variable domain in full (rest from reference TRBV7-9 and TRBJ1-6): DTGVSQNPRHKITKRGQNVTFRCDPISEHNRLYWYRQTLGQGPEFLTYFQNEAQLEKSRLLSDRFSAERPKGSFSTLEIQRTEQGDSAMYLCASSLTGNIASPLHFGNGTRLTVT.

This clone was observed a single time. The V gene is TRBV5-5, the J gene TRBJ1-4; no clear D gene. This CDR3 has 14 residues. V dropped 2 bases and J dropped 5 bases, with 10 bases sitting between them. Germline V gene sequence: CDR1 SGHKS, CDR2 YYEKEE (reference sequence). CDR3 residues: CASSFGRPNEKLFF. CDR3 nucleotides: TGTGCCAGCAGCTTCGGCAGACCCAATGAAAAACTGTTTTTT. The entire variable domain, with the rest obtained from reference TRBV5-5 and TRBJ1-4, is as follows: DAGVTQSPTHLIKTRGQQVTLRCSPISGHKSVSWYQQVLGQGPQFIFQYYEKEERGRGNFPDRFSARQFPNYSSELNVNALLLGDSALYLCASSFGRPNEKLFFGSGTQLSVL.

V is TRBV10-1 and J is TRBJ2-3; TRBD2 agrees at 8 bases. V shed 0 bases, J shed 0 bases, and the junction held 8 bases outside the gene matches. Per the germline V gene, CDR1 is WNHNN and CDR2 is SYGVQD (reference sequence). The CDR3 totals 18 residues. The CDR3 nucleotides are TGCGCCAGCAGTGAGTCGCGACTAGCGCGCCATAGCACAGATACGCAGTATTTT. Translated, it gives CASSESRLARHSTDTQYF.

The J gene is TRBJ2-7, the V gene TRBV4-1; D is perhaps TRBD1 (5 bases). There are 15 residues in the CDR3. Germline V gene sequence: CDR1 MGHRA, CDR2 YSYEKL. V lost 0 bases, J lost 5 bases, and 14 bases lay in between. CDR3 coding DNA: TGCGCCAGCAGCCAAGAGGTGACGGACAACAACGAGCAGTACTTC. Encoded protein: CASSQEVTDNNEQYF.

The CDR3 is CASSEARGVYNSPLHF. In DNA, the CDR3 is TGTGCCAGCAGTGAAGCAAGAGGAGTCTATAATTCACCCCTCCACTTT. The chain joins TRBV6-1 to TRBJ1-6; D ambiguous. From germline, CDR1 is MNHNS and CDR2 SASEGT. V was cut by 0 bases and J by 3 bases, with 9 bases left in between. This CDR3 has 16 residues.

This clone has just one count. This sequence joins TRBV28 and TRBJ2-5; D might be TRBD1 or TRBD2, each matching 5 bases. The CDR3 has 15 amino acids. V lost 1 base, J lost 4 bases, and 13 bases lay in between. The V gene's germline CDR1 is MDHEN and CDR2 SYDVKM. The CDR3 nucleotides are TGTGCCAGCAGTTTATCCTATGGGGGTCTAGAGACCCAGTACTTC. Translating gives CASSLSYGGLETQYF.